The 20 T cell receptor beta chains below come from one sample, sequenced in a study of CD8 T cells in Susac syndrome. RNA was extracted with the RNeasy kit, and a quantity of roughly 0.45 to 1 ug was reverse transcribed using random hexamers. TCRdb processed the immunoSEQ multiplex PCR reads anew with MiXCR; each CDR3 protein has one entry. The data contain tens of thousands of distinct CDR3 sequences, roughly 93% of them seen just once; the ten biggest clones take up about 0.14%. The source material was CD4+ T cells from PBMCs. These receptors were collected from a human donor with Susac syndrome.

This clonotype was observed a single time. This chain joins TRBV7-2 and TRBJ2-7; 11 bases are shared with TRBD1. Germline CDR1 is SGHTA and CDR2 is FQGNSA. Trimming removed 5 bases from V and 6 bases from J; junction bases left unmatched: 9. There are 15 residues in the CDR3. Written as DNA, the CDR3 is TGTGCCAGCAGCAACTCCGGGACAGGGGGAGGCGAGCAGTACTTC. The encoded protein is CASSNSGTGGGEQYF.

J is TRBJ2-6 and V is TRBV7-2; the match to TRBD1 covers 9 bases. V shed 4 bases, J shed 4 bases, and the junction held 8 bases outside the gene matches. The V gene's germline CDR1 is SGHTA and CDR2 FQGNSA. The CDR3 runs 17 residues. The chain's CDR3 is CASSSTGTGTGANVLTF. CDR3 DNA sequence: TGTGCCAGCAGCTCGACGGGGACAGGGACCGGGGCCAACGTCCTGACTTTC.

V is TRBV5-6 and J is TRBJ2-4; D is perhaps TRBD1 (6 bases). V gave up 5 bases and J gave up 3 bases, with 12 bases separating them. Germline values: CDR1 SGHDT, CDR2 YYEEEE. The length of the CDR3 is 14 residues. The CDR3 spells CASRHRVGKNIQYF. The CDR3 DNA follows: TGTGCCAGCAGACACAGGGTCGGCAAAAACATTCAGTACTTC.

The rearrangement uses TRBV6-2 or TRBV6-3 and TRBJ2-4; weak D call: TRBD2 (6 bases). Trimming took off 5 bases at V and 7 bases at J, with 18 bases between the two ends. There are 15 residues in the CDR3. Germline loops: CDR1 MNHEY, CDR2 SVGEGT. DNA for the CDR3: TGTGCCAGCAGTACCCGGGACTCTCGGGGGAACATTCAGTACTTC. Translating gives CASSTRDSRGNIQYF.

This chain connects TRBV11-1 to TRBJ2-5; no reliable D call. Germline CDR1 SGHAT, CDR2 FQDESV (reference sequence). The CDR3 has 14 amino acids. V was clipped by 5 bases and J by 2 bases, with 12 bases between them. The CDR3 sequence: CASSPGPRQETQYF. DNA of the CDR3: TGTGCCAGCAGCCCCGGGCCTAGACAAGAGACCCAGTACTTC.

The rearrangement uses TRBV4-1 and TRBJ2-7; 9 bases align to TRBD1. Germline V gene sequence: CDR1 MGHRA, CDR2 YSYEKL. Trimming took 5 bases from V and 2 from J; bases not matched to a gene: 4. This CDR3 has 14 residues. This chain's CDR3 is CASSLRTGAYEQYF. Written as DNA, the CDR3 is TGCGCCAGCAGCTTACGGACAGGGGCCTACGAGCAGTACTTC.

The chain has TRBV6-1 and TRBJ1-6; the D gene is possibly TRBD1 (5 bases). The germline V gene has CDR1 MNHNS and CDR2 SASEGT. This CDR3 region has 18 residues. The V end lost 7 bases, the J end lost 5 bases, and 24 bases lay between the germline ends. CDR3 nucleotides: TGTGCCAGCATCGATCGGGGGGGACTGAGAAGGAATAATTCACCCCTCCACTTT. Its translation is CASIDRGGLRRNNSPLHF.

V is TRBV6-4 and J is TRBJ1-2; maybe TRBD1 (6 bases). Between the trimmed V and J ends, which lost 2 bases and 8 bases, there was a span of 18 bases. CDR1 is MRHNA and CDR2 is SNTAGT in the germline V gene. This CDR3 region has 15 residues. For the CDR3, the DNA is TGTGCCAGCAGTGACAGGAGGGGGGGGCGCCTCGGCTACACCTTC. It specifies CASSDRRGGRLGYTF.

V is TRBV11-2 and J is TRBJ2-2, with unresolved D. Trimming left V 3 bases short and J 1 base short, with 6 bases between. This CDR3 has 14 amino acids. CDR1 SGHAT and CDR2 FQNNGV come from the germline V gene. The CDR3 DNA reads TGTGCCAGCAGCTTGTACAGGAACACCGGGGAGCTGTTTTTT. Its protein product is CASSLYRNTGELFF. The whole variable domain, filled in from reference TRBV11-2 and TRBJ2-2, reads EAGVAQSPRYKIIEKRQSVAFWCNPISGHATLYWYQQILGQGPKLLIQFQNNGVVDDSQLPKDRFSAERLKGVDSTLKIQPAKLEDSAVYLCASSLYRNTGELFFGEGSRLTVL.

The chain is built from TRBV7-2 and TRBJ1-5, with 7 positions matching TRBD1. The CDR3 contains 13 residues. The germline CDR1 and CDR2 sequences are SGHTA and FQGNSA. With 5 bases clipped from V and 5 bases from J, the junction kept 3 bases outside the gene matches. For the CDR3, the DNA is TGTGCCAGCAGCACGACAGGGTATCAGCCCCAGCATTTT. It codes for CASSTTGYQPQHF.

Comment on this clonotype: Without the conserved terminal phenylalanine or tryptophan, this CDR3 likely stems from a read error. No DNA is shown, since the ends of the CDR3 on it are uncertain; the CDR3 is the one TCRdb lists. V and J are TRBV12-3 or TRBV12-4 and TRBJ1-2; the D call in the table, TRBD1, was not verified against the DNA. From its first to its last residue, the CDR3 has 12 amino acids. CDR3 sequence: CASSLALGTVRI.

This clonotype has a single count. The V call is TRBV20-1, the J call TRBJ2-5, with D possibly being TRBD1 or TRBD2 (5 bases each). The CDR3 spans 16 residues. V was clipped by 6 bases and J by 2 bases, with 22 bases between them. Germline loops: CDR1 DFQATT, CDR2 SNEGSKA (reference sequence). This CDR3 is CSADGVKGRLQETQYF. The CDR3 nucleotides read TGCAGTGCCGACGGGGTAAAGGGGCGGTTGCAAGAGACCCAGTACTTC.

The chain recombines TRBV20-1 with TRBJ1-2; D gene unclear. V gave up 3 bases and J gave up 2 bases, with 16 bases separating them. Looked up from germline, CDR1 is DFQATT and CDR2 is SNEGSKA (reference sequence). This CDR3 contains 15 residues. The CDR3 loop reads CSASPRSTLNYGYTF. CDR3 coding DNA: TGCAGTGCTAGTCCGCGATCGACTCTCAACTATGGCTACACCTTC.

The chain combines TRBV21-1 with TRBJ2-7. TRBV21-1 is a pseudogene. The CDR3 has 17 amino acids. The CDR3 DNA is TGTGCCAGCAGCAAAGCGGAAGCCGATAGCGACTCCTACGAGCAGTACTTC. Protein sequence: CASSKAEADSDSYEQYF.

This clonotype occurred a few times. This chain links TRBV6-2 or TRBV6-3 with TRBJ2-7; no clear D gene. Trimming stripped 4 bases from V and 2 bases from J, with 12 bases between. Germline CDR1 reads MNHEY; CDR2 reads SVGEGT. The length of the CDR3 is 14 residues. CDR3 region: CASSFRTAPYEQYF. CDR3 nucleotides: TGTGCCAGCAGTTTTAGGACGGCTCCCTACGAGCAGTACTTC.

This clonotype was detected a few times. The V call is TRBV5-1, the J call TRBJ2-7; TRBD1 matches 11 bases. Germline V lookup: CDR1 SGHRS, CDR2 YFSETQ. Unmatched junction bases numbered 9, after V lost 4 bases and J lost 3 bases. The length of the CDR3 is 16 residues. Here the CDR3 DNA reads TGCGCCAGCAGCCTTATTTCCGGGACAGGGGGCTACGAGCAGTACTTC. This gives the protein CASSLISGTGGYEQYF.

CDR3 coding DNA: TGTGCCAGCAGCCCGACCTCCCGGGCGACAGATACGCAGTATTTT. It is translated as CASSPTSRATDTQYF. The rearrangement uses TRBV7-3 and TRBJ2-3, with D unclear. Germline V CDR1 and CDR2: SGHTA, FQGTGA. The length of the CDR3 is 15 residues. V was pared by 5 bases and J by 3 bases, with 15 bases between.

The count of this clonotype is one. The J gene is TRBJ2-1, the V gene TRBV20-1; 16 nucleotides match TRBD2. This CDR3 is 15 amino acids long. CDR1 is DFQATT and CDR2 is SNEGSKA in the germline V gene (reference sequence). V shed 5 bases, J shed 4 bases, and the junction held 2 bases outside the gene matches. CDR3 in amino acids: CSAGTSGGVYNEQFF. The CDR3, as DNA: TGCAGTGCTGGGACTAGCGGGGGGGTTTACAATGAGCAGTTCTTC.

The chain has TRBV5-6 and TRBJ2-2; possibly TRBD2 for D (5 bases). From germline, CDR1 is SGHDT and CDR2 YYEEEE. The CDR3 spans 14 residues. Trimming stripped 3 bases from V and 4 bases from J, with 10 bases between. The CDR3 DNA reads as TGTGCCAGCAGCTGGGGAGAACGCACCGGGGAGCTGTTTTTT. Translated: CASSWGERTGELFF.

This rearrangement joins TRBV9 to TRBJ2-1; D remains ambiguous. CDR3 length: 14 amino acids. The V end was cut by 4 bases, the J end by 6 bases, with 14 bases between. Germline assignment: CDR1 SGDLS and CDR2 YYNGEE. The CDR3 DNA reads TGTGCCAGCAGCACCCACAAACCCGCCAATGAGCAGTTCTTC. Residues: CASSTHKPANEQFF.